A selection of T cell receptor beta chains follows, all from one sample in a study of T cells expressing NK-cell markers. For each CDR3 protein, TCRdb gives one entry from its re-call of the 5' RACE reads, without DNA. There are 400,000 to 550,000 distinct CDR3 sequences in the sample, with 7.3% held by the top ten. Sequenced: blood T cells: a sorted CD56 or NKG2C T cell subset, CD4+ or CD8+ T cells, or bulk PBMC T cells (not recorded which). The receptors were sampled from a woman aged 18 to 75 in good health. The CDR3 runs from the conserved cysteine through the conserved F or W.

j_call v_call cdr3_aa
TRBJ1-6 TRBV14 CASSQDSLPPLHF
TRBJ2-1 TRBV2 CASSEWLAASYNEQFF
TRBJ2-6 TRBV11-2 CASSSRTGPREFPGANVLTF
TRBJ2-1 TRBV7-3 CASSIGLRGGEQFF
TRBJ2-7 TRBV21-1 CASSAPGTESYEQYF
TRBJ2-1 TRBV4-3 CASSQEPSGSLNEQFF
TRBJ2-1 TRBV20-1 CSARRMGHINEQFF
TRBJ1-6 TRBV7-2 CASSPGRAYNSPLHF
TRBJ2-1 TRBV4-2 CASSQGISSGDLFF
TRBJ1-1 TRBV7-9 CASSFQAGTEAFF
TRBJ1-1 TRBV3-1 CASSDDRVTEAFF
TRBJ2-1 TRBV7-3 CASSYSSGGYNEQFF
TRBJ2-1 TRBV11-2 CASSFTGGAHGEQFF
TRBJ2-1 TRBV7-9 CASSSMGGLSYNEQFF
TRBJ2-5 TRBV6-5 CASSYPDSQETQYF
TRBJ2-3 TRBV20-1 CSAYPGLAGVVVSTDTQYF
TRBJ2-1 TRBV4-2 CASSQDGGGEQFF
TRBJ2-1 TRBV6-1 CASSRGQGARSYNEQFF
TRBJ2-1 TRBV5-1 CASSTGHGGNEQFF
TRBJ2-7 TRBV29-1 CSVASGQGAYEQYF
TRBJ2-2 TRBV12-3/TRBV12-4 CASSFGRGENTGELFF
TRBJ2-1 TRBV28 CASSSPSGADWRLREQFF
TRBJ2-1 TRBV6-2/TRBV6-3 CASSYSAVYNEQFF
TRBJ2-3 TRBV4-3 CASSQVGGVRDTQYF
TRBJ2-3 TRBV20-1 CSAARLTFTDTQYF
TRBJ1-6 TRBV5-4 CASSPPGVNSPLHF
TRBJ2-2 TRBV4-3 CASSQDGQGTGELFF
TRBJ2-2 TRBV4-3 CASSPGGTGGYTGELFF
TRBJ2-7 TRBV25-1 CASSIGTASYEQYF
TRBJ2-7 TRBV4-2 CASSQIGQGMNEQYF
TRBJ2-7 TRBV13 CASSQRQSSYEQYF
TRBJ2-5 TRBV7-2 CASSLKGEVGETQYF